Listed here is a single T cell receptor beta chain. As yet, its antigen is unknown. This sample's treatment: roughly 10-day PBMC culture with coronavirus spike peptide pools or control peptides (ViraFEST assay). Trimming stripped 3 bases from V and 5 bases from J, with 7 bases between. The CDR3 runs to 12 residues. Germline assignment: CDR1 ENHRY and CDR2 SYGVKD. The Oncomine TCR Beta short-read assay was what sequenced the DNA obtained from cultured CD4+ T cells. Genomic DNA was extracted from cultured CD4+ T cells. TCRdb independently ran MiXCR on the PCR reads; one entry per CDR3 protein. The sample includes about 17,000 distinct CDR3 sequences, under 55% seen only once; the top ten take roughly 20%. This sample is drawn from a study of vaccination and CD4 T cells after COVID-19. Study background: Every participant had a vaccine, which was either BNT162b2 or mRNA-1273, given in two doses. Overlapping spike peptides of SARS-CoV-2, HCoV-NL63, HCoV-OC43 and HCoV-229E stimulated the cells. The control cultures got either a CEFX pool, an HIV-1 Nef pool, or no peptide at all.

The sample was CD4+ T cells from blood, cultured in vitro, taken before SARS-CoV-2 vaccination. This chain joins TRBV10-3 and TRBJ2-5, with no clear D. The source is a human donor who received a COVID-19 vaccine. CDR3 amino acids: CAISEERETQYF. CDR3 DNA sequence: TGTGCCATCAGTGAAGAACGGGAGACCCAGTACTTC.